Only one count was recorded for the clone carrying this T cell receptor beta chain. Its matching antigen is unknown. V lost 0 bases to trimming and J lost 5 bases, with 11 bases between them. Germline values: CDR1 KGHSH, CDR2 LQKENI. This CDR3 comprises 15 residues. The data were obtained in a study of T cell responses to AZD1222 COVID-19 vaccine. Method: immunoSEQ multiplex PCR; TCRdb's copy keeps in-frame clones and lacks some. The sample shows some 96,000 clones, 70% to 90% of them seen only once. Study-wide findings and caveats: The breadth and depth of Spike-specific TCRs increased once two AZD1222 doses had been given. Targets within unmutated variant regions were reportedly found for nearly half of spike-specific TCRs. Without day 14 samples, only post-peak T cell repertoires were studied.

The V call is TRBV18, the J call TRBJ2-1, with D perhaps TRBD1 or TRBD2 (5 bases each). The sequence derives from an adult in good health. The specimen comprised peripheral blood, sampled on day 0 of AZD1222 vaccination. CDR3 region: CASSPPGRAHNEQFF. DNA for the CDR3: TGTGCCAGCTCACCACCGGGGCGGGCTCACAATGAGCAGTTCTTC. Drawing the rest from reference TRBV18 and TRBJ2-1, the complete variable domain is NAGVMQNPRHLVRRRGQEARLRCSPMKGHSHVYWYRQLPEEGLKFMVYLQKENIIDESGMPKERFSAEFPKEGPSILRIQQVVRGDSAAYFCASSPPGRAHNEQFFGPGTRLTVL.